These 20 T cell receptor beta chains were sequenced from one sample in a study of blood T cell repertoires in COVID-19. TCRdb's table, derived via immunoSEQ multiplex PCR, lists solely in-frame clones and lacks some. The data contain 250,000 to 350,000 clones, more than 80% of them singletons. Sequenced: peripheral blood. The receptors derive from a woman younger than 45 with COVID-19, enrolled during active disease.

The chain carries TRBV9 and TRBJ1-2; 7 bases fit TRBD1. The CDR3 sequence is 15 residues long. V was pared by 0 bases and J by 8 bases, with 10 bases of the junction left unmatched. The V gene's germline CDR1 is SGDLS and CDR2 YYNGEE. The CDR3, as DNA: TGTGCCAGCAGCGTAGTCTCGGGGGACAGCTCGGGCTACACCTTC. Protein product: CASSVVSGDSSGYTF.

The genes are TRBV9 and TRBJ2-7, with D hard to call. This CDR3 contains 15 residues. Germline V gene data show CDR1 as SGDLS and CDR2 as YYNGEE. The V end lost 0 bases, the J end lost 2 bases, and 12 bases lay between the germline ends. The CDR3 DNA reads TGTGCCAGCAGCGTAGGGCGCGGCTGGGCCTACGAGCAGTACTTC. Translation gives CASSVGRGWAYEQYF.

This clone appeared a few times. The chain carries TRBV6-2 or TRBV6-3 and TRBJ1-1; D is undetermined. The CDR3 covers 13 residues. Germline CDR1 is MNHEY and CDR2 is SVGEGT. The V end lost 5 bases, the J end lost 11 bases, and 18 bases lay between the germline ends. The CDR3 DNA is TGTGCCAGCAGTCGCCCACCTCTGTCTCGGGCTTTCTTT. Protein sequence: CASSRPPLSRAFF.

DNA of the CDR3: TGTGCCAGCAGTCTTACCCAGGGAACGAACACCATATATTTT. Translating it yields CASSLTQGTNTIYF. The genes are TRBV11-2 and TRBJ1-3; D is possibly TRBD1 (5 bases). CDR3 length equals 14 residues. V lost 6 bases and J lost 7, with 16 bases in between. CDR1 is SGHAT, CDR2 FQNNGV, per germline.

This clone was seen only once. The genes are TRBV7-3 and TRBJ2-1; 11 bases agree with TRBD2. The CDR3 sequence is 16 residues long. V shed 4 bases and J 1 base; nucleotides not matched to a gene: 3. CDR1 is SGHTA and CDR2 is FQGTGA in the germline V gene. The CDR3 coding sequence is TGTGCCAGCAGCTCGACTAGCGGGGCTTCCTACAATGAGCAGTTCTTC. It specifies CASSSTSGASYNEQFF.

The V and J genes are TRBV7-2 and TRBJ1-1; TRBD1 might be the D (6 bases). V was trimmed by 4 bases and J by 1 base, leaving 10 bases between them. CDR1 and CDR2 (germline): SGHTA, FQGNSA. The CDR3 totals 14 residues. Here the CDR3 reads CASSWTARNTEAFF. CDR3 nucleotide sequence: TGTGCCAGCAGCTGGACAGCGAGGAACACTGAAGCTTTCTTT.

The chain combines TRBV19 with TRBJ1-2, with unresolved D. CDR3 size: 14 residues. Deletions cut 0 bases from V and 6 bases from J, with 11 bases between. Germline values: CDR1 LNHDA, CDR2 SQIVND (reference sequence). The CDR3, as DNA: TGTGCCAGTAGTATAGATTCACGGAGGGATGGCTACACCTTC. Translation: CASSIDSRRDGYTF.

The genes are TRBV6-5 and TRBJ1-3; D is unclear. The V gene lost 5 bases and the J gene lost 0 bases, with 8 bases spanning the gap. Per the germline V gene, CDR1 is MNHEY and CDR2 is SVGAGI. The CDR3 extends over 14 amino acids. For the CDR3, the DNA is TGTGCCAGCAGTCCCAGTGACTCTGGAAACACCATATATTTT. This sequence encodes CASSPSDSGNTIYF.

The CDR3 nucleotides read TGTGCCAGCAGTTTAACCAGGGGCTATGGCTACACCTTC. As protein: CASSLTRGYGYTF. The chain uses TRBV12-3 or TRBV12-4 and TRBJ1-2; TRBD1 might be the D (6 bases). Trimming took off 2 bases at V and 4 bases at J, with 8 bases between the two ends. The CDR3 length is 13 residues.

This clone was found once. The chain uses TRBV5-1 and TRBJ1-2; TRBD1 is a possible D gene (5 bases). V lost 0 bases and J 4 bases, leaving 13 bases between the germline ends. The CDR3 spans 15 residues. Per germline, CDR1 SGHRS and CDR2 YFSETQ. CDR3 DNA sequence: TGCGCCAGCAGCTTGGATGGGGGGGAGAGCTATGGCTACACCTTC. This codes for CASSLDGGESYGYTF.

The chain couples TRBV10-3 to TRBJ1-1; D call uncertain. Trimming removed 0 bases from V and 1 base from J, with 3 bases in between. Germline CDR1 is ENHRY and CDR2 is SYGVKD. This CDR3 comprises 13 residues. CDR3 loop: CAISESQNTEAFF. The CDR3 DNA follows: TGTGCCATCAGTGAGTCCCAGAACACTGAAGCTTTCTTT.

This chain links TRBV5-1 with TRBJ1-1, with TRBD1 matching 7 bases. This CDR3 has 15 residues. V dropped 0 bases and J dropped 5; count of bases not matched to a gene: 7. CDR1 and CDR2 from the germline V gene are SGHRS and YFSETQ. The CDR3 sequence: CASSLGTGFETEAFF. CDR3 nucleotide sequence: TGCGCCAGCAGCTTGGGGACAGGTTTTGAAACTGAAGCTTTCTTT.

The chain joins TRBV29-1 to TRBJ2-1; TRBD2 agrees at 9 bases. The germline gives CDR1 SQVTM, CDR2 ANQGSEA. The length of the CDR3 is 15 residues. Unmatched junction bases numbered 8, after V lost 8 bases and J lost 0 bases. DNA of the CDR3: TGCAGCTCCCTGGGGCGGGAGGGCTCCTACAATGAGCAGTTCTTC. This translates into CSSLGREGSYNEQFF.

The rearrangement links TRBV9 to TRBJ1-2; D is possibly TRBD1 (5 bases). There are 15 residues in the CDR3. Trimming left V 0 bases short and J 0 bases short, with 9 bases between. CDR1 is SGDLS and CDR2 is YYNGEE in the germline V gene. CDR3 nucleotide sequence: TGTGCCAGCAGCGTAGCGGCGACAGCTAACTATGGCTACACCTTC. This gives the protein CASSVAATANYGYTF.

A word on this clone: Other DNA sequences in the sample encode the same CDR3. The chain employs TRBV6-5 and TRBJ1-5; possible D gene TRBD1, 5 bases. The CDR3 is made up of 12 amino acids. Per germline, CDR1 MNHEY and CDR2 SVGAGI. With 6 bases removed from V and 5 bases from J, the gap between germline ends came to 8 bases. CDR3 protein: CASRQGDQPQHF. DNA for the CDR3: TGTGCCAGCAGGCAGGGCGATCAGCCCCAGCATTTT.

The V gene is TRBV12-3 or TRBV12-4, the J gene TRBJ2-7; 8 bases agree with TRBD1. This CDR3 is 13 amino acids long. The J segment lost 7 bases and the V segment lost 2 bases, leaving 4 bases of the junction unmatched. CDR3 in amino acids: CASSLSGQGEQYF. Here the CDR3 DNA reads TGTGCCAGCAGTTTAAGTGGACAGGGAGAGCAGTACTTC.

The chain employs TRBV7-2 and TRBJ2-2, with D tentatively TRBD1 (5 bases). From germline, CDR1 is SGHTA and CDR2 FQGNSA. This CDR3 has 14 amino acids. Deletions cut 5 bases from V and 4 bases from J, with 11 bases between. CDR3 amino acids: CASSPQGGTGELFF. The CDR3 coding sequence is TGTGCCAGCAGCCCTCAGGGTGGCACCGGGGAGCTGTTTTTT. Full variable domain (remainder filled in from reference TRBV7-2 and TRBJ2-2): GAGVSQSPSNKVTEKGKDVELRCDPISGHTALYWYRQSLGQGLEFLIYFQGNSAPDKSGLPSDRFSAERTGGSVSTLTIQRTQQEDSAVYLCASSPQGGTGELFFGEGSRLTVL.

The CDR3 here is CATSRDRAGPGETQYF. CDR3 nucleotide sequence: TGTGCCACCAGCAGAGATCGCGCAGGCCCTGGGGAGACCCAGTACTTC. The chain employs TRBV15 and TRBJ2-5; D unresolved. The CDR3 covers 16 residues. The germline CDR1 and CDR2 sequences are LNHNV and YYDKDF (reference sequence). The V gene lost 0 bases and the J gene lost 5 bases, with 16 bases spanning the gap.

This chain uses TRBV5-1 with TRBJ2-2, with a possible D match to TRBD1 (6 bases). In germline, CDR1 is SGHRS, CDR2 YFSETQ. The CDR3 consists of 15 residues. V was pared by 4 bases and J by 5 bases, with 15 bases between. The CDR3 nucleotides read TGCGCCAGCAGCCTTTTAGGGGGTCGGACCGGGGAGCTGTTTTTT. Translating it yields CASSLLGGRTGELFF.

The rearrangement joins TRBV25-1 to TRBJ1-1; no clear D gene. This CDR3 is 17 amino acids long. Trimming took 8 bases from V and 0 from J, leaving 22 bases between them. Germline V CDR1 and CDR2: MGHDK, SYGVNS. Here the CDR3 reads CASQRSLPPLMNTEAFF. CDR3 DNA: TGTGCCAGCCAAAGGAGCCTCCCCCCGCTAATGAACACTGAAGCTTTCTTT.